This T cell receptor beta chain emerged from a study of shared clonotypes between healthy human individuals. The CDR3 runs to 15 residues. Losses at the gene ends were 0 bases for V and 15 bases for J; bases not matched to a gene: 10. From germline, CDR1 is LGHNA and CDR2 YNFKEQ. The sequenced material, unsorted PBMC DNA, was run on ten immunoSEQ deep assay plates. Libraries were prepared by immunoSEQ multiplex PCR; TCRdb keeps only in-frame clonotypes and omits some of them. This sample has a few hundred thousand clones, with 79% found just once. Study conclusions and caveats: Donor clonotype sharing was expected to depend on sequencing depth.

On this clone itself: Its antigen remains unknown.

The receptor's source is a middle-aged woman in good health. Some clones in this sample may be carry-over from other donors' samples. Sequencing was done on a sample of PBMCs. The chain carries TRBV4-2 and TRBJ2-1, with 11 bases that match TRBD2. The CDR3 sequence is CASSQESTSGSRRFF. Written as DNA, the CDR3 is TGTGCCAGCAGCCAAGAAAGTACTAGCGGGAGTAGACGGTTCTTC.